One sample yielded the 30 T cell receptor beta chains listed below, sequenced in a study of regulatory and conventional T cells in RAG deficiency. Conventional CD4+ T cells were sorted from blood as CD25-low CD127-high cells. Method: immunoSEQ multiplex PCR; TCRdb's copy keeps in-frame clones and lacks some. The sample contains tens of thousands of clones, about 92% of which appear only once. These same data were also listed under a study on regulatory T cells. That paper notes: The PCR used 52 TRBV and 13 TRBJ primers.

Sequencing input: CD4+ T cells sorted from blood. The origin of the receptors is a human donor in good health.

This sequence joins TRBV10-3 and TRBJ1-2; a possible D gene is TRBD1 (6 bases). This CDR3 is built from 13 residues. The V end lost 2 bases, the J end lost 3 bases, and 7 bases lay between the germline ends. From germline, CDR1 is ENHRY and CDR2 SYGVKD. The CDR3 sequence: CAISEGGDYGYTF. The CDR3 coding sequence is TGTGCCATCAGTGAGGGGGGCGACTATGGCTACACCTTC.

The CDR3 region is CASSQETEVDEKLFF. The CDR3 DNA reads TGTGCCAGCTCCCAAGAGACAGAGGTGGATGAAAAACTGTTTTTT. J is TRBJ1-4 and V is TRBV5-6, with D possibly being TRBD1 (5 bases). V lost 7 bases and J lost 6, with 19 bases in between. Per the germline V gene, CDR1 is SGHDT and CDR2 is YYEEEE. The CDR3 extends over 15 amino acids.

The chain carries TRBV12-5 and TRBJ2-5; the D is unclear. Germline values: CDR1 LGHNT, CDR2 FRNRAP. This CDR3 spans 14 amino acids. Trimming cost V 2 bases and J 6 bases, with 13 bases left between them. This CDR3 is CASGLQPMNQTQYF. In nucleotides, the CDR3 is TGTGCTAGTGGTTTGCAACCGATGAATCAGACCCAGTACTTC.

The chain recombines TRBV28 with TRBJ2-2; D might be TRBD1 (5 bases). V was trimmed by 7 bases and J by 0 bases, leaving 9 bases between them. CDR3 length equals 14 residues. CDR1 is MDHEN, CDR2 SYDVKM, per germline. The CDR3 here is CASKGRTNTGELFF. The CDR3 nucleotides are TGTGCCAGCAAGGGGCGTACGAACACCGGGGAGCTGTTTTTT.

This chain links TRBV11-3 with TRBJ2-1; D unclear. V shed 2 bases and J shed 0 bases, with 11 bases lying between them. Germline CDR1 is SGHNT and CDR2 is YENEEA. The CDR3 is 16 residues long. The CDR3 region has the DNA TGTGCCAGCAGCTTATCTGGTCAAAGCTCCTACAATGAGCAGTTCTTC. The encoded protein is CASSLSGQSSYNEQFF.

The rearrangement uses TRBV18 and TRBJ1-1; D is possibly TRBD1 (6 bases). The V end lost 0 bases, the J end lost 5 bases, and 10 bases lay between the germline ends. Per the germline V gene, CDR1 is KGHSH and CDR2 is LQKENI. The CDR3 extends over 14 amino acids. CDR3 protein: CASSPPSGATEAFF. CDR3 in DNA: TGTGCCAGCTCACCACCCTCAGGGGCGACTGAAGCTTTCTTT.

The chain has TRBV14 and TRBJ1-2; no clear D gene. The germline gives CDR1 SGHDN, CDR2 FVKESK. Between the trimmed V and J ends, which lost 2 bases and 2 bases, there was a span of 12 bases. CDR3 length: 15 residues. The CDR3 coding sequence is TGTGCCAGCAGCCAACAGCCGCTACCCAACTATGGCTACACCTTC. Protein sequence: CASSQQPLPNYGYTF.

The J gene is TRBJ1-2, the V gene TRBV5-1; D remains unclear. The CDR3 runs to 11 residues. CDR1 is SGHRS and CDR2 is YFSETQ in the germline V gene. V lost 1 base and J lost 8, with 6 bases in between. The CDR3 bases are TGCGCCAGCAGCTTGAATGAGGGCTACACCTTC. It yields the protein CASSLNEGYTF.

The J gene is TRBJ2-4, the V gene TRBV29-1; 8 bases are shared with TRBD2. Germline V gives CDR1 SQVTM, CDR2 ANQGSEA. The V and J ends lost 0 bases and 7 bases, in that order; junction bases with no gene match: 5. The CDR3 extends over 14 amino acids. CDR3 bases: TGCAGCGTTGAAGATGTCCAGCGGGAGAACATTCAGTACTTC. It encodes CSVEDVQRENIQYF.

The J gene is TRBJ2-1, the V gene TRBV30; D gene ambiguous. Trimming shortened V by 3 bases and J by 2 bases, and 11 bases separated the two germline ends. The CDR3 contains 14 residues. Germline-derived CDR1 and CDR2 are GTSNPN and SVGIG (reference sequence). This chain's CDR3 is CAWRSGAPYNEQFF. As DNA, the CDR3 is TGTGCCTGGAGGTCCGGCGCGCCCTACAATGAGCAGTTCTTC.

The V and J genes are TRBV5-1 and TRBJ1-2, with TRBD1 as a possible D gene (5 bases). The V gene lost 0 bases and the J gene lost 0 bases, with 6 bases spanning the gap. From germline, CDR1 is SGHRS and CDR2 YFSETQ. This CDR3 comprises 14 residues. For the CDR3, the DNA is TGCGCCAGCAGCTTGGCGACAGCTAACTATGGCTACACCTTC. It specifies CASSLATANYGYTF.

The rearrangement uses TRBV11-2 and TRBJ2-3, with 8 positions matching TRBD1. This CDR3 has 16 residues. The ends lost 1 base at V and 4 bases at J; junction bases unmatched: 7. In germline, CDR1 is SGHAT, CDR2 FQNNGV. The CDR3 spells CASSLVDRVQSDTQYF. The CDR3 DNA reads as TGTGCCAGCAGCTTAGTGGACAGGGTTCAGTCAGATACGCAGTATTTT. Full variable domain (remainder filled in from reference TRBV11-2 and TRBJ2-3): EAGVAQSPRYKIIEKRQSVAFWCNPISGHATLYWYQQILGQGPKLLIQFQNNGVVDDSQLPKDRFSAERLKGVDSTLKIQPAKLEDSAVYLCASSLVDRVQSDTQYFGPGTRLTVL.

The chain carries TRBV5-5 and TRBJ2-1; 8 bases are shared with TRBD2. The CDR3 loop spans 17 amino acids. After removal of 5 bases from V and 3 bases from J, the junction contained 13 bases not matched to a gene. Germline CDR1 reads SGHKS; CDR2 reads YYEKEE (reference sequence). This CDR3 is CASSLNLLAGLYNEQFF. CDR3 DNA sequence: TGTGCCAGCAGTTTAAACCTCCTAGCGGGTCTCTACAATGAGCAGTTCTTC.

This sequence joins TRBV6-1 and TRBJ2-6; D possibly corresponds to TRBD2 (6 bases). Per the germline V gene, CDR1 is MNHNS and CDR2 is SASEGT. The length of the CDR3 is 16 residues. V lost 1 base to trimming and J lost 0 bases, with 7 bases between them. The CDR3 region is CASSEGGNSGANVLTF. CDR3 sequence (DNA): TGTGCCAGCAGTGAAGGCGGGAACTCTGGGGCCAACGTCCTGACTTTC.

The chain uses TRBV30 and TRBJ2-1; D perhaps matches TRBD2 (5 bases). V lost 2 bases and J 12 bases, leaving 20 bases between the germline ends. The CDR3 has 14 amino acids. Germline CDR1 GTSNPN, CDR2 SVGIG (reference sequence). This CDR3 is CAWSSYNIREGQFF. Written as DNA, the CDR3 is TGTGCCTGGAGTTCCTACAATATCCGGGAAGGGCAGTTCTTC.

The CDR3 loop reads CASSTQAYSNQPQHF. CDR3 nucleotide sequence: TGTGCCAGTAGTACCCAGGCGTATAGCAATCAGCCCCAGCATTTT. This rearrangement joins TRBV19 to TRBJ1-5; D not certain. The CDR3 has 15 amino acids. CDR1 LNHDA and CDR2 SQIVND come from the germline V gene (reference sequence). Trimming pared 4 bases from V and 0 bases from J, leaving 10 bases between.

The J gene is TRBJ2-3, the V gene TRBV5-1, with 15 bases lining up with TRBD2. The CDR3 totals 18 residues. The V and J ends lost 4 bases and 1 base, in that order; junction bases with no gene match: 7. Germline-derived CDR1 and CDR2 are SGHRS and YFSETQ. In DNA, the CDR3 is TGCGCCAGCAGCCCCGGACTAGCGGGGGGGCGGGGCACAGATACGCAGTATTTT. It yields the protein CASSPGLAGGRGTDTQYF.

The CDR3 nucleotides read TGTGCCAGTACGGGGCTTGGGAATTCACCCCTCCACTTT. The encoded protein is CASTGLGNSPLHF. The chain carries TRBV19 and TRBJ1-6, with D tentatively TRBD1 (5 bases). V was trimmed by 7 bases and J by 7 bases, leaving 11 bases between them. Germline CDR1 LNHDA, CDR2 SQIVND (reference sequence). This CDR3 contains 13 residues.

The chain links TRBV15 to TRBJ1-3; TRBD1 might be the D (5 bases). Between the trimmed V and J ends, which lost 0 bases and 2 bases, there was a span of 8 bases. Germline V gene data show CDR1 as LNHNV and CDR2 as YYDKDF (reference sequence). The CDR3 consists of 15 residues. In DNA form, the CDR3 reads TGTGCCACCAGCAGAGATAAGGGGACTGGAAACACCATATATTTT. Translated: CATSRDKGTGNTIYF.

This clone appeared once. The chain is built from TRBV2 and TRBJ1-6, with D maybe TRBD1 (6 bases). Germline V gives CDR1 SNHLY, CDR2 FYNNEI. With 4 bases removed from V and 7 bases from J, the gap between germline ends came to 14 bases. The CDR3 is 15 amino acids. This CDR3 is CASSAEAGGNSPLHF. The CDR3 coding sequence is TGTGCCAGCAGTGCGGAAGCCGGGGGCAATTCACCCCTCCACTTT.

The CDR3 here is CASSVDGSNQPQHF. Here the CDR3 DNA reads TGTGCCAGCAGCGTAGATGGGAGCAATCAGCCCCAGCATTTT. This chain joins TRBV9 and TRBJ1-5; D ambiguous. V lost 0 bases, J lost 1 base, and 5 bases lay in between. The CDR3 runs 14 residues. CDR1 and CDR2 from the germline V gene are SGDLS and YYNGEE.

The chain combines TRBV4-2 with TRBJ2-1; 8 positions match TRBD2. Germline loops: CDR1 LGHNA, CDR2 YNFKEQ. Trimming at V came to 0 bases and at J to 8 bases, leaving 9 bases not matched to a gene. The CDR3 loop spans 16 amino acids. CDR3 amino acids: CASSQDASGSRYEQFF. As DNA, the CDR3 is TGTGCCAGCAGCCAAGATGCGAGCGGGAGTAGATATGAGCAGTTCTTC.

The chain joins TRBV5-4 to TRBJ2-7; TRBD2 matches at 10 bases. The CDR3 sequence is 15 residues long. Per the germline V gene, CDR1 is SGHNT and CDR2 is YYREEE (reference sequence). Trimming at V came to 0 bases and at J to 2 bases, leaving 2 bases not matched to a gene. Here the CDR3 reads CASSLEGTSAYEQYF. The CDR3 region has the DNA TGTGCCAGCAGCTTGGAAGGGACTAGCGCCTACGAGCAGTACTTC.

The chain is built from TRBV6-1 and TRBJ1-2, with unresolved D. The CDR3 consists of 13 residues. Germline CDR1 MNHNS, CDR2 SASEGT. The V end was cut by 2 bases, the J end by 5 bases, with 9 bases between. DNA of the CDR3: TGTGCCAGCAGTGAAAGGGTGGAGTATGGCTACACCTTC. It translates to CASSERVEYGYTF.

This clone was found once. The chain employs TRBV28 and TRBJ2-5; the D gene is possibly TRBD1 (5 bases). The J call may be in error: the DNA end matches TRBJ2-7 better. Germline V gives CDR1 MDHEN, CDR2 SYDVKM. The CDR3 is 13 amino acids. The CDR3 nucleotides read TGTGCCAGCAGCCCCGGACACACCTACGAGCAGTACTTC. This gives the protein CASSPGHTYEQYF.

The gene calls are TRBV4-1 and TRBJ1-1, with 7 positions matching TRBD1. Trimming cost V 8 bases and J 11 bases; bases outside gene matches: 11. CDR3 length equals 12 residues. The germline gives CDR1 MGHRA, CDR2 YSYEKL. CDR3 sequence: CASSPQGLGAFF. The DNA of the CDR3 is TGCGCCAGCTCCCCACAGGGGCTCGGGGCTTTCTTT.

This clone was recorded a few times. CDR3 in amino acids: CASSQNQGQPQHF. Here the CDR3 DNA reads TGTGCCAGCAGCCAAAATCAGGGTCAGCCCCAGCATTTT. This chain connects TRBV7-2 to TRBJ1-5; D is possibly TRBD1 (5 bases). V lost 5 bases, J lost 6 bases, and 11 bases lay in between. This CDR3 has 13 residues. CDR1 is SGHTA and CDR2 is FQGNSA in the germline V gene.

The chain combines TRBV13 with TRBJ1-1, with a weak D call TRBD1 (5 bases). The CDR3 contains 14 residues. Trimming took off 2 bases at V and 4 bases at J, with 11 bases between the two ends. The V gene's germline CDR1 is PRHDT and CDR2 FYEKMQ (reference sequence). As DNA, the CDR3 is TGTGCCAGCAGCTTAAGATTTAGGGGCACTGAAGCTTTCTTT. It translates to CASSLRFRGTEAFF.

This sequence joins TRBV2 and TRBJ2-1; 7 nucleotides line up with TRBD2. J was trimmed by 6 bases and V by 6 bases; bases with no gene match: 11. CDR1 is SNHLY and CDR2 is FYNNEI in the germline V gene. This CDR3 has 15 amino acids. This CDR3 is CASSTGTIVFNEQFF. The CDR3 DNA reads TGTGCCAGCAGCACCGGGACTATAGTGTTCAATGAGCAGTTCTTC.

The genes are TRBV29-1 and TRBJ1-1, with 8 bases identical to TRBD1. J lost 5 bases, V lost 7 bases, and 9 bases had no gene match. The CDR3 is 13 amino acids. Looked up from germline, CDR1 is SQVTM and CDR2 is ANQGSEA. In DNA, the CDR3 is TGCAGCGGCGTCACAGGGGGGTGGACTGAAGCTTTCTTT. Amino acid sequence: CSGVTGGWTEAFF.